The 26 T cell receptor beta chains in this list originate from one sample, sequenced in a study of CD8 T cells in Susac syndrome. Roughly 0.45 to 1 ug RNA was reverse transcribed with random hexamers. MiXCR, run by TCRdb on the immunoSEQ multiplex PCR reads, gives a single entry per CDR3 protein. The sample lists hundreds of thousands of distinct CDR3 sequences; approximately 85% were seen once. Source material: CD8+ T cells from PBMCs. The receptor set was obtained from a human donor with multiple sclerosis.

J is TRBJ1-6 and V is TRBV13; 8 positions agree with TRBD1. Looked up from germline, CDR1 is PRHDT and CDR2 is FYEKMQ (reference sequence). This CDR3 comprises 14 residues. After removal of 5 bases from V and 9 bases from J, the junction contained 6 bases not matched to a gene. The DNA of the CDR3 is TGTGCCAGCAGCGGACAGGGTGCGGCTTCACCCCTCCACTTT. It specifies CASSGQGAASPLHF.

This chain uses TRBV7-6 with TRBJ1-2; D might be TRBD1 (6 bases). CDR3 length: 14 amino acids. The germline V gene has CDR1 SGHVS and CDR2 FNYEAQ. Trimming left V 5 bases short and J 6 bases short, with 16 bases between. The DNA of the CDR3 is TGTGCCAGCAGCCGCCTTGCGGGGGCAAATGGCTACACCTTC. Translating it yields CASSRLAGANGYTF.

V usage is TRBV7-9 and J usage is TRBJ2-5, with D tentatively TRBD2 (6 bases). Germline V lookup: CDR1 SEHNR, CDR2 FQNEAQ (reference sequence). Trimming took 1 base from V and 3 from J, leaving 12 bases between them. This CDR3 has 15 amino acids. The CDR3 reads CASSLDYGGEETQYF. CDR3 nucleotides: TGTGCCAGCAGCTTAGATTACGGCGGGGAAGAGACCCAGTACTTC.

This chain connects TRBV7-8 to TRBJ2-7, with 12 nucleotides matching TRBD1. Looked up from germline, CDR1 is SGHVS and CDR2 is FQNEAQ. The CDR3 runs 17 residues. V dropped 6 bases and J dropped 0; count of bases not matched to a gene: 9. DNA for the CDR3: TGTGCCAGCAGTGCCGGGACAGGGGGCCGCAGCTCCTACGAGCAGTACTTC. Translation gives CASSAGTGGRSSYEQYF.

This chain joins TRBV11-2 and TRBJ2-7, with 7 bases aligning to TRBD1. The germline V gene encodes CDR1 SGHAT and CDR2 FQNNGV. The CDR3 is 14 amino acids. The V segment lost 3 bases and the J segment 3 bases; nucleotides outside the gene matches: 5. CDR3 nucleotide sequence: TGTGCCAGCAGCTTCACCCAGGGGGTCTACGAGCAGTACTTC. Its protein product is CASSFTQGVYEQYF.

The V call is TRBV6-6, the J call TRBJ2-1; 7 bases map to TRBD2. The CDR3 extends over 15 amino acids. V lost 8 bases to trimming and J lost 5 bases; unmatched junction nucleotides: 12. CDR1 and CDR2 (germline): MNHNY, SVGAGI (reference sequence). DNA for the CDR3: TGTGCCAGCGGCCAAAGCGGGGCGTTTCACAATGAGCAGTTCTTC. This translates into CASGQSGAFHNEQFF.

The chain carries TRBV18 and TRBJ2-7, with 10 bases lining up with TRBD2. The CDR3 contains 16 residues. The junction had 5 bases not matched to a gene; V was cut back by 0 bases and J by 3 bases. CDR1 and CDR2 (germline): KGHSH, LQKENI. CDR3 in DNA: TGTGCCAGCTCACCACCTAGGACTAGCGGATACTACGAGCAGTACTTC. Translation: CASSPPRTSGYYEQYF.

V is TRBV6-2 or TRBV6-3 and J is TRBJ2-5, with D possibly TRBD1 on 5 matching bases. The V and J ends lost 2 bases and 3 bases respectively, with 13 bases between them. Germline V gene sequence: CDR1 MNHEY, CDR2 SVGEGT. This CDR3 comprises 15 residues. CDR3: CASSYLDTSKETQYF. In DNA, the CDR3 is TGTGCCAGCAGTTACCTGGACACAAGTAAAGAGACCCAGTACTTC.

The genes are TRBV19 and TRBJ1-1; no definite D call. The germline gives CDR1 LNHDA, CDR2 SQIVND (reference sequence). V lost 6 bases, J lost 4 bases, and 6 bases lay in between. The CDR3 is 11 residues long. The CDR3 coding sequence is TGTGCCAGTAGGTACGGCACTGAAGCTTTCTTT. It specifies CASRYGTEAFF. Full variable domain (rest looked up from reference TRBV19 and TRBJ1-1): DGGITQSPKYLFRKEGQNVTLSCEQNLNHDAMYWYRQDPGQGLRLIYYSQIVNDFQKGDIAEGYSVSREKKESFPLTVTSAQKNPTAFYLCASRYGTEAFFGQGTRLTVV.

V is TRBV5-6 and J is TRBJ2-2; possible D gene TRBD1, 6 bases. Deletions cut 4 bases from V and 3 bases from J, with 10 bases between. The CDR3 covers 14 residues. The germline V gene encodes CDR1 SGHDT and CDR2 YYEEEE. CDR3 protein: CASSPTGHTGELFF. As DNA, the CDR3 is TGTGCCAGCAGCCCGACAGGACACACCGGGGAGCTGTTTTTT. Variable domain in full (rest from reference TRBV5-6 and TRBJ2-2): DAGVTQSPTHLIKTRGQQVTLRCSPKSGHDTVSWYQQALGQGPQFIFQYYEEEERQRGNFPDRFSGHQFPNYSSELNVNALLLGDSALYLCASSPTGHTGELFFGEGSRLTVL.

The rearrangement joins TRBV19 to TRBJ1-2, with 9 bases lining up with TRBD1. The CDR3 runs to 14 residues. J gave up 8 bases and V 7 bases, and 11 bases lay outside the gene matches. From germline, CDR1 is LNHDA and CDR2 SQIVND (reference sequence). The CDR3 bases are TGTGCCAGTAACGTTGGACAGGGGAAGGGCGGCTACACCTTC. This gives the protein CASNVGQGKGGYTF.

The chain links TRBV7-9 to TRBJ2-3, with TRBD1 as a possible D gene (5 bases). Germline V CDR1 and CDR2: SEHNR, FQNEAQ (reference sequence). V was pared by 3 bases and J by 0 bases, with 22 bases between. This CDR3 has 19 amino acids. This CDR3 reads CASSFAGQSITSSTDTQYF. CDR3 sequence (DNA): TGTGCCAGCAGCTTTGCCGGACAATCGATAACCTCTAGCACAGATACGCAGTATTTT.

The chain joins TRBV7-2 to TRBJ2-5; 10 nucleotides match TRBD2. Germline V lookup: CDR1 SGHTA, CDR2 FQGNSA. Trimming cost V 5 bases and J 4 bases; bases outside gene matches: 10. CDR3 length: 16 residues. Here the CDR3 reads CASSPLAGAGGETQYF. Written as DNA, the CDR3 is TGTGCCAGCAGCCCTCTAGCGGGAGCTGGCGGAGAGACCCAGTACTTC.

V usage is TRBV19 and J usage is TRBJ2-7, with D perhaps TRBD2 (5 bases). Per the germline V gene, CDR1 is LNHDA and CDR2 is SQIVND (reference sequence). The CDR3 is made up of 13 amino acids. Trimming stripped 8 bases from V and 2 bases from J, with 13 bases between. CDR3 loop: CASGGQTTYEQYF. The CDR3 DNA sequence: TGTGCCAGTGGCGGGCAGACAACCTACGAGCAGTACTTC.

This chain uses TRBV3-1 with TRBJ2-7; D is unclear. Trimming removed 1 base at V and 6 bases at J, with 13 bases between. Germline-derived CDR1 and CDR2 are LGHDT and YNNKEL (reference sequence). The CDR3 is 14 residues long. The CDR3 DNA sequence: TGTGCCAGCAGCCAAGGGTCCGATTACAGCGAGCAGTACTTC. Translated: CASSQGSDYSEQYF.

V gene TRBV28 combines with J gene TRBJ2-3, with 9 nucleotides matching TRBD2. The germline CDR1 and CDR2 sequences are MDHEN and SYDVKM. The CDR3 extends over 15 amino acids. V lost 2 bases, J lost 4 bases, and 4 bases stayed unmatched. The CDR3 is CASSLASGISDTQYF. The CDR3 nucleotides read TGTGCCAGCAGTTTAGCTAGCGGGATCTCAGATACGCAGTATTTT. The full variable domain, its missing parts supplied by reference TRBV28 and TRBJ2-3, is DVKVTQSSRYLVKRTGEKVFLECVQDMDHENMFWYRQDPGLGLRLIYFSYDVKMKEKGDIPEGYSVSREKKERFSLILESASTNQTSMYLCASSLASGISDTQYFGPGTRLTVL.

The count of this clonotype is one. The chain employs TRBV5-1 and TRBJ2-5; 9 bases agree with TRBD2. The trim removed 4 bases at V and 4 bases at J, leaving 20 bases unmatched. The CDR3 is 19 amino acids. Germline V gene lookup returns CDR1 SGHRS and CDR2 YFSETQ. For the CDR3, the DNA is TGCGCCAGCAGCCCCGACCGGCCCATAGCGGGAGAGCAGGGAGAGACCCAGTACTTC. It is translated as CASSPDRPIAGEQGETQYF.

The gene calls are TRBV27 and TRBJ2-1; possibly TRBD1 or TRBD2 for D (5 bases each). Per the germline V gene, CDR1 is MNHEY and CDR2 is SMNVEV (reference sequence). CDR3 length: 15 amino acids. V gave up 2 bases and J gave up 7 bases, with 15 bases separating them. The CDR3 DNA sequence: TGTGCCAGCAGTTTAGGGGCGGGTCTGGGGAATGAGCAGTTCTTC. Encoded protein: CASSLGAGLGNEQFF.

The J gene is TRBJ1-2, the V gene TRBV6-2 or TRBV6-3, with D possibly matching TRBD1 (6 bases). In germline, CDR1 is MNHEY, CDR2 SVGEGT. The CDR3 runs 15 residues. The germline V and J ends were trimmed by 0 bases and 2 bases, with 10 bases remaining between them. CDR3: CASSYSRTDNYGYTF. In DNA form, the CDR3 reads TGTGCCAGCAGTTACTCGAGGACAGACAACTATGGCTACACCTTC.

The chain combines TRBV4-3 with TRBJ2-1, with TRBD2 identical over 12 bases. The CDR3 has 14 residues. From germline, CDR1 is LGHNA and CDR2 YSLEER. Trimming took 6 bases from V and 7 from J; bases not matched to a gene: 4. This CDR3 is CASRDGTSGNEQFF. CDR3 bases: TGCGCCAGCAGAGACGGGACTAGCGGGAATGAGCAGTTCTTC.

This chain uses TRBV20-1 with TRBJ1-5; D remains ambiguous. V was clipped by 0 bases and J by 7 bases, with 16 bases between them. The length of the CDR3 is 15 residues. Per the germline V gene, CDR1 is DFQATT and CDR2 is SNEGSKA (reference sequence). CDR3 loop: CSAREGVFERQPQHF. The CDR3 coding sequence is TGCAGTGCTAGAGAGGGAGTTTTCGAAAGACAGCCCCAGCATTTT.

The chain uses TRBV29-1 and TRBJ2-7; D is uncertain. The CDR3 loop spans 13 amino acids. V dropped 5 bases and J dropped 3 bases, with 14 bases sitting between them. CDR1 is SQVTM, CDR2 ANQGSEA, per germline. CDR3 in DNA: TGCAGCGTTCGCTTTCTGGGCATCTACGAGCAGTACTTC. Translating gives CSVRFLGIYEQYF.

The chain recombines TRBV27 with TRBJ2-7, with D perhaps matching TRBD2 (6 bases). Germline V gene data show CDR1 as MNHEY and CDR2 as SMNVEV (reference sequence). CDR3 size: 14 residues. V dropped 2 bases and J dropped 3 bases, with 11 bases sitting between them. CDR3 DNA sequence: TGTGCCAGCAGTTTAGGGAGGAGGGACTACGAGCAGTACTTC. Translation gives CASSLGRRDYEQYF.

J is TRBJ2-7 and V is TRBV13; TRBD1 or TRBD2 may be the D gene (6 bases each). Trimming stripped 5 bases from V and 6 bases from J, with 14 bases between. The CDR3 length is 13 residues. Germline CDR1 PRHDT, CDR2 FYEKMQ (reference sequence). This CDR3 is CASSPSRGAEQYF. CDR3 DNA sequence: TGTGCCAGCAGCCCCTCAAGGGGGGCCGAGCAGTACTTC.

The chain carries TRBV2 and TRBJ2-1; TRBD2 agrees at 11 bases. CDR1 and CDR2 (germline): SNHLY, FYNNEI. V trimming: 4 bases; J trimming: 4 bases; junction bases outside the gene matches: 3. The CDR3 has 15 amino acids. The CDR3 DNA sequence: TGTGCCAGCAGTGGACGGACTAGCGGGTACAATGAGCAGTTCTTC. Protein sequence: CASSGRTSGYNEQFF.

The rearrangement uses TRBV6-1 and TRBJ2-1; D is possibly TRBD2 (6 bases). The V end lost 5 bases, the J end lost 0 bases, and 20 bases lay between the germline ends. The germline CDR1 and CDR2 sequences are MNHNS and SASEGT. This CDR3 has 18 residues. CDR3 DNA: TGTGCCAGCAGTCCGAGCCGGAGACTAGTCAGCTCCTACAATGAGCAGTTCTTC. It specifies CASSPSRRLVSSYNEQFF.